The next 5 T cell receptor beta chains were all read from a single sample in a study of radiation and T cells in renal cell carcinoma (TCRdb year 2020). Interpreted using the paper, the time point label stands for: baseline pretreatment blood. What this sample's treatment or condition label stands for: 15 Gy SBRT to primary tumor, nephrectomy 4 weeks later. Library preparation used the immunoSEQ multiplex PCR assay. The immuneACCESS repertoire file appears here via TCRdb, limited to in-frame rearrangements. These files lack a portion of the clones; in checked studies, under half of the deficit traces to unresolved V genes, and the cause of the others is not known. Across this sample there are 150,000 or so clones, with less than 90% seen only once. The top ten clones comprise 4.1% of the sample. The sample here was blood, taken from a patient whose treatment included radiotherapy and nephrectomy. These receptors came from a woman aged 70-85 years with renal cell carcinoma.

V gene TRBV6-5 combines with J gene TRBJ1-1; D not certain. The CDR3 has 14 residues. The V gene's germline CDR1 is MNHEY and CDR2 SVGAGI. V lost 7 bases, J lost 4 bases, and 16 bases lay in between. In nucleotides, the CDR3 is TGTGCCAGCACCCCAGTAGGAGGGAGCACTGAAGCTTTCTTT. As protein: CASTPVGGSTEAFF.

V and J are TRBV6-5 and TRBJ1-5, with TRBD1 matching over 8 bases. With 6 bases clipped from V and 0 bases from J, the junction kept 4 bases outside the gene matches. This CDR3 is built from 15 residues. Germline assignment: CDR1 MNHEY and CDR2 SVGAGI. CDR3 nucleotides: TGTGCCAGCAGGAGACAGGGGTATAGCAATCAGCCCCAGCATTTT. It translates to CASRRQGYSNQPQHF.

The J gene is TRBJ2-2, the V gene TRBV19, with 16 bases aligning to TRBD2. Per the germline V gene, CDR1 is LNHDA and CDR2 is SQIVND (reference sequence). Unmatched junction bases numbered 13, after V lost 8 bases and J lost 4 bases. The CDR3 length is 19 residues. Written as DNA, the CDR3 is TGTGCCAGTCGTCTGGGGACTAGCGGGGGGGCAAGGCGCACCGGGGAGCTGTTTTTT. Protein sequence: CASRLGTSGGARRTGELFF.

The J gene is TRBJ1-6, the V gene TRBV19; D unclear. V shed 4 bases and J shed 2 bases, with 12 bases lying between them. From germline, CDR1 is LNHDA and CDR2 SQIVND (reference sequence). CDR3 length: 16 amino acids. CDR3 sequence: CASSTFGGAYNSPLHF. The CDR3 DNA sequence: TGTGCCAGTAGTACCTTCGGCGGGGCCTATAATTCACCCCTCCACTTT.

The chain links TRBV27 to TRBJ1-4; 11 nucleotides align to TRBD1. Germline CDR1 reads MNHEY; CDR2 reads SMNVEV (reference sequence). The CDR3 runs to 14 residues. J lost 9 bases, V lost 5 bases, and 5 bases had no gene match. The CDR3 DNA reads TGTGCCAGCAGTCCGAGGACAGGGGGCAAAAAACTGTTTTTT. Translating gives CASSPRTGGKKLFF.